This T cell receptor beta chain is from a study of blood T cell repertoires in COVID-19. In the study overall: T cells, B-cell-depleted T cells, or PBMCs provided the cDNA or gDNA that served as material.

In the original analysis: From reference gene primer amplification, estimates of nucleated cell counts were derived. Profiling relied on immunoSEQ multiplex PCR, and the TCRdb table lists in-frame clones only, not all of them. D and trimming come from the DNA, and the V and J calls and clone size come from that table. The table lists about 180,000 clones, roughly 85% of them singletons. The CDR3 extends over 15 amino acids. Looked up from germline, CDR1 is MNHEY and CDR2 is SVGEGT. Trimming took 6 bases from V and 0 from J, leaving 12 bases between them. The chain joins TRBV6-2 or TRBV6-3 to TRBJ2-4, with D tentatively TRBD1 (6 bases). The sample was peripheral blood. This sequence was found in a human donor with active or convalescent COVID-19. The donor label of this sample is uncertain. CDR3 sequence (DNA): TGTGCCAGCAGCCACGACAGGCTAGCCAAAAACATTCAGTACTTC. Amino acid sequence: CASSHDRLAKNIQYF.